These 24 T cell receptor beta chains originate from one sample sequenced in a study of blood T cell repertoires in COVID-19. Assay used: immunoSEQ multiplex PCR; TCRdb lists only in-frame clones, some missing. This repertoire shows approximately 250,000 clones, approximately 85% found once; its top ten account for approximately 0.89%. The sequencing input was peripheral blood. The receptors here all came from a man in his forties with acute or convalescent COVID-19.

V usage is TRBV5-6 and J usage is TRBJ2-4; a possible D gene is TRBD1 (6 bases). Deletions cut 0 bases from V and 0 bases from J, with 16 bases between. Germline V gene sequence: CDR1 SGHDT, CDR2 YYEEEE. The CDR3 runs to 18 residues. CDR3 sequence (DNA): TGTGCCAGCAGCTTGGGGACAGCAAGCAGACTAGCCAAAAACATTCAGTACTTC. Translation: CASSLGTASRLAKNIQYF.

As DNA, the CDR3 is TGCGCCAGCAGCTTGGCCAGGGGGGCTGGCGGCTACACCTTC. It codes for CASSLARGAGGYTF. The V call is TRBV5-1, the J call TRBJ1-2, with TRBD1 matching over 7 bases. V gave up 0 bases and J gave up 8 bases; unmatched junction bases: 7. Germline CDR1 is SGHRS and CDR2 is YFSETQ. CDR3 length: 14 amino acids.

This chain links TRBV6-5 with TRBJ2-7; D is possibly TRBD1 (6 bases). The CDR3 covers 14 residues. Trimming stripped 7 bases from V and 6 bases from J, with 19 bases between. The V gene's germline CDR1 is MNHEY and CDR2 SVGAGI. The CDR3 protein is CASTKQGVVTEQYF. The CDR3 bases are TGTGCCAGCACGAAACAGGGAGTCGTAACCGAGCAGTACTTC.

The rearrangement uses TRBV3-1 (or the pseudogene TRBV3-2) and TRBJ1-1, with a possible D match to TRBD1 (5 bases). Germline-derived CDR1 and CDR2 are LGHDT and YNNKEL (reference sequence). V lost 3 bases and J lost 4, with 15 bases in between. This CDR3 comprises 15 residues. The CDR3 protein is CASSQAGQKSTEAFF. The CDR3 nucleotides are TGTGCCAGCAGCCAGGCAGGGCAAAAATCCACTGAAGCTTTCTTT.

This clone has only one observation. The V gene is TRBV5-1, the J gene TRBJ1-5; D not resolved. CDR3 length: 13 amino acids. V lost 0 bases to trimming and J lost 5 bases, with 6 bases between them. Germline CDR1 and CDR2: SGHRS and YFSETQ. The CDR3 DNA reads as TGCGCCAGCAGCTTGGGAGGAGATCAGCCCCAGCATTTT. Translated, it gives CASSLGGDQPQHF.

V is TRBV4-2 and J is TRBJ2-3; D may be TRBD2 (6 bases). This CDR3 has 16 amino acids. The ends were cut back, 0 bases at V and 4 bases at J, with 14 bases in the middle. The germline V gene encodes CDR1 LGHNA and CDR2 YNFKEQ. The CDR3 is CASSQEGGMGADTQYF. The CDR3 DNA reads TGTGCCAGCAGCCAAGAAGGAGGGATGGGGGCAGATACGCAGTATTTT.

The V and J genes are TRBV6-5 and TRBJ1-1, with a tentative D call TRBD1 (5 bases). Germline CDR1 reads MNHEY; CDR2 reads SVGAGI. The CDR3 is 15 residues long. The V end lost 2 bases, the J end lost 0 bases, and 10 bases lay between the germline ends. CDR3 sequence: CASSYGRGMNTEAFF. In nucleotides, the CDR3 is TGTGCCAGCAGTTACGGGCGGGGGATGAACACTGAAGCTTTCTTT.

The genes are TRBV11-2 and TRBJ2-1, with no clear D. Per the germline V gene, CDR1 is SGHAT and CDR2 is FQNNGV. V gave up 6 bases and J gave up 6 bases, with 9 bases separating them. The length of the CDR3 is 12 residues. The CDR3 loop is CASSLQRNEQFF. The CDR3 DNA follows: TGTGCCAGCAGTTTACAGCGCAATGAGCAGTTCTTC.

V and J are TRBV18 and TRBJ2-7; maybe TRBD2 (5 bases). This CDR3 is 15 amino acids long. Trimming removed 3 bases from V and 2 bases from J, with 14 bases in between. The germline V gene has CDR1 KGHSH and CDR2 LQKENI. CDR3 loop: CASSPISDGTYEQYF. In DNA, the CDR3 is TGTGCCAGCTCACCTATCTCCGACGGGACCTACGAGCAGTACTTC.

Only one count was recorded for this clone. The chain joins TRBV2 to TRBJ1-5; no reliable D call. The CDR3 contains 14 residues. From germline, CDR1 is SNHLY and CDR2 FYNNEI. V was trimmed by 3 bases and J by 5 bases, leaving 11 bases between them. CDR3 nucleotide sequence: TGTGCCAGCAGTGAGCCGGGGAACTATCAGCCCCAGCATTTT. Translation: CASSEPGNYQPQHF.

This clone occurred once. The V gene is TRBV30, the J gene TRBJ2-1; 9 bases are shared with TRBD2. The CDR3 covers 17 residues. From germline, CDR1 is GTSNPN and CDR2 SVGIG (reference sequence). After removal of 3 bases from V and 7 bases from J, the junction contained 16 bases not matched to a gene. The CDR3 sequence is CAWSRGIAGAGRNEQFF. CDR3 nucleotide sequence: TGTGCCTGGAGCAGGGGGATAGCGGGGGCCGGGCGGAATGAGCAGTTCTTC.

J is TRBJ2-5 and V is TRBV27; 13 bases are a match to TRBD2. This CDR3 has 16 amino acids. CDR1 is MNHEY and CDR2 is SMNVEV in the germline V gene (reference sequence). V lost 2 bases to trimming and J lost 5 bases; unmatched junction nucleotides: 5. The CDR3 loop reads CASSLTSGGAGETQYF. CDR3 nucleotides: TGTGCCAGCAGTTTAACTAGCGGGGGGGCCGGTGAGACCCAGTACTTC.

The CDR3 reads CASSPDGLGGNGYTF. For the CDR3, the DNA is TGCGCCAGCAGCCCAGACGGTCTCGGGGGGAATGGCTACACCTTC. V and J are TRBV4-1 and TRBJ1-2, with a possible D match to TRBD1 (5 bases). Trimming took 4 bases from V and 6 from J, leaving 18 bases between them. Germline V gene data show CDR1 as MGHRA and CDR2 as YSYEKL. The CDR3 is made up of 15 amino acids.

The V and J genes are TRBV6-5 and TRBJ2-1, with 10 bases identical to TRBD2. Trimming removed 6 bases from V and 6 bases from J; junction bases left unmatched: 5. This CDR3 contains 14 residues. Looked up from germline, CDR1 is MNHEY and CDR2 is SVGAGI. The CDR3 loop is CASRSGTSVNEQFF. CDR3 in DNA: TGTGCCAGCAGATCCGGGACTAGCGTCAATGAGCAGTTCTTC.

This CDR3 is CASSRNRAGTLGEQYF. The CDR3 DNA sequence: TGCGCCAGCAGCCGGAACAGAGCGGGGACGTTGGGCGAGCAGTACTTC. The rearrangement uses TRBV5-1 and TRBJ2-7; TRBD2 matches at 7 bases. Looked up from germline, CDR1 is SGHRS and CDR2 is YFSETQ. CDR3 length: 16 amino acids. V was pared by 4 bases and J by 6 bases, with 16 bases of the junction left unmatched.

With respect to this clone: Other DNA sequences in this sample translate to the same CDR3. The chain links TRBV5-1 to TRBJ2-1; a possible D gene is TRBD1 (6 bases). Trimming stripped 2 bases from V and 1 base from J, with 7 bases between. The V gene's germline CDR1 is SGHRS and CDR2 YFSETQ. This CDR3 has 14 amino acids. The CDR3: CASSLGQSYNEQFF. CDR3 in DNA: TGCGCCAGCAGCTTAGGACAGTCCTACAATGAGCAGTTCTTC.

This clone is a singleton in its sample. This sequence joins TRBV7-9 and TRBJ1-4; weak D call: TRBD1 (6 bases). CDR1 is SEHNR and CDR2 is FQNEAQ in the germline V gene (reference sequence). Trimming took 5 bases from V and 9 from J, leaving 16 bases between them. There are 14 residues in the CDR3. CDR3 sequence (DNA): TGTGCCAGCAGCGTACAGGGAAGGCAGCAAAAACTGTTTTTT. Protein product: CASSVQGRQQKLFF. The full variable domain, rest sourced from reference TRBV7-9 and TRBJ1-4, is DTGVSQNPRHKITKRGQNVTFRCDPISEHNRLYWYRQTLGQGPEFLTYFQNEAQLEKSRLLSDRFSAERPKGSFSTLEIQRTEQGDSAMYLCASSVQGRQQKLFFGSGTQLSVL.

The rearrangement links TRBV2 to TRBJ1-5, with D possibly being TRBD1 (5 bases). The V gene lost 2 bases and the J gene lost 0 bases, with 14 bases spanning the gap. Germline V gene lookup returns CDR1 SNHLY and CDR2 FYNNEI. This CDR3 comprises 17 residues. The CDR3 protein is CASSEMVRRGSNQPQHF. Here the CDR3 DNA reads TGTGCCAGCAGTGAAATGGTCCGGAGGGGTAGCAATCAGCCCCAGCATTTT.

The chain combines TRBV2 with TRBJ2-1; D is unresolved. Looked up from germline, CDR1 is SNHLY and CDR2 is FYNNEI. The CDR3 is 16 residues long. V dropped 0 bases and J dropped 8 bases, with 17 bases sitting between them. Here the CDR3 reads CASSEAYTRPMDEQFF. CDR3 DNA sequence: TGTGCCAGCAGTGAAGCGTACACCAGGCCGATGGATGAGCAGTTCTTC.

The rearrangement links TRBV6-1 to TRBJ1-2; no definite D call. Germline V lookup: CDR1 MNHNS, CDR2 SASEGT. The V gene lost 0 bases and the J gene lost 8 bases, with 4 bases spanning the gap. CDR3 length: 11 amino acids. The CDR3 DNA is TGTGCCAGCAGTGAAGCGCGGGGCTACACCTTC. It encodes CASSEARGYTF.

The chain joins TRBV6-6 to TRBJ2-2; maybe TRBD2 (5 bases). Germline CDR1 is MNHNY and CDR2 is SVGAGI (reference sequence). The CDR3 covers 16 residues. V dropped 6 bases and J dropped 1 base, with 15 bases sitting between them. The CDR3 protein is CASSYPFAGNTGELFF. CDR3 sequence (DNA): TGTGCCAGCAGCTATCCTTTTGCGGGGAACACCGGGGAGCTGTTTTTT.

The chain couples TRBV5-4 to TRBJ1-1; the D is unclear. Germline-derived CDR1 and CDR2 are SGHNT and YYREEE (reference sequence). This CDR3 is 11 amino acids long. The V and J ends lost 5 bases and 11 bases respectively, with 13 bases between them. CDR3 nucleotide sequence: TGTGCCAGCAGTTCGGGTCTGTTGGCTTTCTTT. The encoded protein is CASSSGLLAFF.

The chain recombines TRBV7-9 with TRBJ2-7; 10 nucleotides line up with TRBD1. CDR1 is SEHNR and CDR2 is FQNEAQ in the germline V gene (reference sequence). The CDR3 is 15 amino acids. Trimming cost V 5 bases and J 3 bases; bases outside gene matches: 7. The CDR3 is CASSLGQGRFYEQYF. CDR3 DNA: TGTGCCAGCAGCCTGGGACAGGGGAGATTCTACGAGCAGTACTTC.

On this clone itself: Other DNA sequences in this specimen translate into the identical CDR3. This rearrangement joins TRBV5-4 to TRBJ2-7; 12 positions match TRBD2. CDR1 is SGHNT, CDR2 YYREEE, per germline (reference sequence). Losses at the gene ends were 2 bases for V and 2 bases for J; bases not matched to a gene: 8. This CDR3 spans 17 amino acids. Here the CDR3 reads CASSLAGLAGITYEQYF. CDR3 coding DNA: TGTGCCAGCAGCTTAGCCGGACTAGCGGGGATCACCTACGAGCAGTACTTC.